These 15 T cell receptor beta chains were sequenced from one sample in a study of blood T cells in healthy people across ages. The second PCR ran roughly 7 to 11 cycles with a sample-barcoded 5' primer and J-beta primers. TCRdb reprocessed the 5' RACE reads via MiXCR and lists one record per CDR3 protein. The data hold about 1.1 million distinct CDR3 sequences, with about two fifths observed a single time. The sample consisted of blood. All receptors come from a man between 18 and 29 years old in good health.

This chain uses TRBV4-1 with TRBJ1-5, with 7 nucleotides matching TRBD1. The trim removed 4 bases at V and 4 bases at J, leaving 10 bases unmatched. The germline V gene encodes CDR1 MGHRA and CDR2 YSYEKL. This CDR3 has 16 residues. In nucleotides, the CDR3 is TGCGCCAGCAGCCTGACGGAACAGGGGCTGAATCAGCCCCAGCATTTT. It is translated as CASSLTEQGLNQPQHF.

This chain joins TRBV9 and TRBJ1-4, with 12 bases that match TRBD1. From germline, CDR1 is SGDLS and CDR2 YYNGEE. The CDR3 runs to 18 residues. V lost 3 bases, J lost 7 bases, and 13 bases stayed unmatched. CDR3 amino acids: CASSAGPGTGGEFEKLFF. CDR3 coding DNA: TGTGCCAGCAGCGCTGGTCCCGGGACAGGGGGCGAATTTGAAAAACTGTTTTTT.

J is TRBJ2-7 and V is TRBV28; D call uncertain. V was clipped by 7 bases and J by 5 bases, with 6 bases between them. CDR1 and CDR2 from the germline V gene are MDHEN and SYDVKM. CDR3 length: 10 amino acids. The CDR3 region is CASTDNEQYF. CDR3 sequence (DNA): TGTGCCAGCACGGATAACGAGCAGTACTTC.

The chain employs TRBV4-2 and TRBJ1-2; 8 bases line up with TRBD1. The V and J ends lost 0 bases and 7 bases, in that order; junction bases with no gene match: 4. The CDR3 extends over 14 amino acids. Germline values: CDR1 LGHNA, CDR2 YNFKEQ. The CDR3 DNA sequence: TGTGCCAGCAGCCAAGATGAGCAGGGGGCTGGCTACACCTTC. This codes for CASSQDEQGAGYTF.

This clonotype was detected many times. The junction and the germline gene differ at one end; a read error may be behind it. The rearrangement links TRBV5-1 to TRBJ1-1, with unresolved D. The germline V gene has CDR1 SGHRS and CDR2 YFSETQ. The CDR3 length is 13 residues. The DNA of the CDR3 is TGTGCCAGCAGCTTGACCAAGAACACTGAAGCTTTCTTT. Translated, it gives CASSLTKNTEAFF.

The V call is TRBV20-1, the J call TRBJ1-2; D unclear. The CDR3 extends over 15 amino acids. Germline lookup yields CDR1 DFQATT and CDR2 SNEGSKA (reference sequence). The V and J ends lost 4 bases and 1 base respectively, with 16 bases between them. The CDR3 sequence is CSATLPVEYNYGYTF. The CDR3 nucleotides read TGCAGTGCTACGCTCCCTGTAGAGTATAACTATGGCTACACCTTC.

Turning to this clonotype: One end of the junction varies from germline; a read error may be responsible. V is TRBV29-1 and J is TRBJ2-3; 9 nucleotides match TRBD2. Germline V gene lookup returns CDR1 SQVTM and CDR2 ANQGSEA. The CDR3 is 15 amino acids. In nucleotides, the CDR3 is TGTAGCGTTATCCCGCGGGGGGGGGTCGGAGATACGCAGTATTTT. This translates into CSVIPRGGVGDTQYF.

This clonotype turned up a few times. The CDR3 loop is CSALQGAGWQETQYF. DNA of the CDR3: TGCAGTGCCCTCCAGGGGGCAGGGTGGCAAGAGACCCAGTACTTC. The chain carries TRBV20-1 and TRBJ2-5; 8 bases are a match to TRBD1. The CDR3 totals 15 residues. V lost 6 bases, J lost 2 bases, and 11 bases stayed unmatched. In germline, CDR1 is DFQATT, CDR2 SNEGSKA (reference sequence).

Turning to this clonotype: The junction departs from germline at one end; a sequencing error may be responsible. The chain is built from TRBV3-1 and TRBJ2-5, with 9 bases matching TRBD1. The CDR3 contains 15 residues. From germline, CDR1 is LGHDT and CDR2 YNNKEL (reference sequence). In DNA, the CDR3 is TGTGCCAGCAGCCAACAGACAGGGGGGCAAGAGACCCGGTACTTC. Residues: CASSQQTGGQETRYF.

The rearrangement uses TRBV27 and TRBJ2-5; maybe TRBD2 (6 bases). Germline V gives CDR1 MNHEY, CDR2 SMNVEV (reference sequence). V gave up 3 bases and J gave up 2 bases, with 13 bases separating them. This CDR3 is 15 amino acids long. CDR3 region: CASSLSPTRQETQYF. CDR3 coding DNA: TGTGCCAGCAGTTTGTCACCGACTAGGCAAGAGACCCAGTACTTC.

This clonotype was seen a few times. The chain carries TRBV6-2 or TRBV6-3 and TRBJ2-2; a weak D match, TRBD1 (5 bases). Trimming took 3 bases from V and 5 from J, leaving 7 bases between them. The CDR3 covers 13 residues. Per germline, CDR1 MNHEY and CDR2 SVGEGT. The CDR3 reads CASSYGATGELFF. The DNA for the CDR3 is TGTGCCAGCAGTTATGGGGCTACCGGGGAGCTGTTTTTT.

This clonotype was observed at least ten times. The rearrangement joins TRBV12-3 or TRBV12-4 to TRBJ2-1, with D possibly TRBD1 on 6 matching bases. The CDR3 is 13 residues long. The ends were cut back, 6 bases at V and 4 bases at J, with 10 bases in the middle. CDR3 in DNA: TGTGCCAGCAGCCTTACAGGGTACAATGAGCAGTTCTTC. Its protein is CASSLTGYNEQFF.

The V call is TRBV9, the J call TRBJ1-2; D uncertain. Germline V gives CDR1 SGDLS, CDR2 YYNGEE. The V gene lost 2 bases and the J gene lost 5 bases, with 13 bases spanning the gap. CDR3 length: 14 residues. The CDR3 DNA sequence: TGTGCCAGCAGCGTTGAGGGCCTGGGGTATGGCTACACCTTC. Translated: CASSVEGLGYGYTF.

The CDR3 coding sequence is TGTGCCAGCAGCCAAATGCCAGGGCCTTACAATGAGCAGTTCTTC. Translated, it gives CASSQMPGPYNEQFF. J is TRBJ2-1 and V is TRBV3-1; D is perhaps TRBD1 (5 bases). Germline lookup yields CDR1 LGHDT and CDR2 YNNKEL (reference sequence). Trimming removed 2 bases from V and 4 bases from J, with 12 bases in between. The CDR3 has 15 residues.

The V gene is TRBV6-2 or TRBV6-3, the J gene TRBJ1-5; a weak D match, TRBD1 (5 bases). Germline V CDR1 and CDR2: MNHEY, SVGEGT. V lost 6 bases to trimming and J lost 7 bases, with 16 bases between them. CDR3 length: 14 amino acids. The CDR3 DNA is TGTGCCAGCAGCGGGGGAGGGATCCTCCAGCCCCAGCATTTT. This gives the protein CASSGGGILQPQHF.